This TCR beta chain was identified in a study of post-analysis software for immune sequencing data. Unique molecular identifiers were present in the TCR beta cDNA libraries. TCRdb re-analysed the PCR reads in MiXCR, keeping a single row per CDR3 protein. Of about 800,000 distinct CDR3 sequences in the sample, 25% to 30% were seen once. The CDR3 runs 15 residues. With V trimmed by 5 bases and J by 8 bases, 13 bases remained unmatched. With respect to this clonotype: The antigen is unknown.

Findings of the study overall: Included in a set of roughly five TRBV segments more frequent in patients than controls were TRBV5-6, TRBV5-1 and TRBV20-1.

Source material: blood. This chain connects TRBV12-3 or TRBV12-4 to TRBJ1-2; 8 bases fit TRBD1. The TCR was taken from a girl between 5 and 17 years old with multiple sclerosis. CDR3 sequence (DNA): TGTGCCAGCAGTCTACTGTCTTCAGGGGGCGGAGGCTACACCTTC. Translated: CASSLLSSGGGGYTF.